What follows is one T cell receptor beta chain and its context. This entry belongs to a study of blood T cell repertoires in COVID-19. Study in general: Sites across the United States, Italy and Spain contributed samples from acute and convalescent COVID-19.

Sequencing was performed with immunoSEQ multiplex PCR; in TCRdb, only in-frame clones are kept and a portion is missing. The sample records about 190,000 clones, about 88% being singletons. Germline CDR1 is MDHEN and CDR2 is SYDVKM. The CDR3 spans 12 residues. Deletions cut 2 bases from V and 7 bases from J, with 6 bases between. This clonotype originated in a middle-aged man with active or convalescent COVID-19. The J gene is TRBJ1-5, the V gene TRBV28; D gene uncertain. The sequenced sample was peripheral blood. The CDR3 loop is CASSLRRQPQHF. The CDR3 nucleotides read TGTGCCAGCAGTTTAAGGAGGCAGCCCCAGCATTTT.